This TCR beta chain originates from a study of CD8 T cells in Susac syndrome. cDNA came from about 0.51 to 1 ug RNA primed by random hexamers. One entry per CDR3 protein results from TCRdb running MiXCR on the immunoSEQ multiplex PCR reads. The table has more than 70,000 distinct CDR3 sequences, over 80% seen once; the top ten hold over 0.25%. V gave up 7 bases and J gave up 0 bases, with 21 bases separating them. The CDR3 extends over 18 amino acids. Germline CDR1 is MNHNS and CDR2 is SASEGT. V gene TRBV6-1 combines with J gene TRBJ1-4; D is possibly TRBD1 (6 bases). Sequenced input: CD8+ T cells from PBMCs. The TCR originated in a human donor in good health. CDR3 in DNA: TGTGCCAGCACGGCCGACACAGGGTGGGGTTCAACTAATGAAAAACTGTTTTTT. It translates to CASTADTGWGSTNEKLFF.